There are a few counts of the clone carrying this TCR beta chain. Its specificity is unknown. The data are from a study of beta chain features in type 1 diabetes. Study-level results: Reads derived from cDNA could over-represent cells showing high TCR expression. VDJ junctions from type 1 diabetes patients carried fewer insertions and larger deletions.

The CDR3 is 14 residues long. Germline CDR1 and CDR2: KGHSH and LQKENI. The ends were cut back, 3 bases at V and 7 bases at J, with 16 bases in the middle. CD4+ naive, central memory, regulatory and stem cell-like memory cells were sorted via CD45RO/CCR7/CD25/CD127/CD95/CD27. Reverse transcribing all isolated RNA meant expressed TCRB transcripts were sequenced. Only in-frame clones appear in the TCRdb table, and some are missing; sequencing was by immunoSEQ multiplex PCR. The data hold 150,000 or so clones, with about 10% observed a single time. The sample taken for sequencing was central memory CD4+ T cells from blood. This receptor was obtained from a man between 18 and 35 years old in good health. The chain links TRBV18 to TRBJ2-7; a weak D match, TRBD1 (6 bases). The CDR3 loop is CASSPARGHDEQYF. The CDR3, as DNA: TGTGCCAGCTCACCCGCCCGGGGACACGATGAGCAGTACTTC.